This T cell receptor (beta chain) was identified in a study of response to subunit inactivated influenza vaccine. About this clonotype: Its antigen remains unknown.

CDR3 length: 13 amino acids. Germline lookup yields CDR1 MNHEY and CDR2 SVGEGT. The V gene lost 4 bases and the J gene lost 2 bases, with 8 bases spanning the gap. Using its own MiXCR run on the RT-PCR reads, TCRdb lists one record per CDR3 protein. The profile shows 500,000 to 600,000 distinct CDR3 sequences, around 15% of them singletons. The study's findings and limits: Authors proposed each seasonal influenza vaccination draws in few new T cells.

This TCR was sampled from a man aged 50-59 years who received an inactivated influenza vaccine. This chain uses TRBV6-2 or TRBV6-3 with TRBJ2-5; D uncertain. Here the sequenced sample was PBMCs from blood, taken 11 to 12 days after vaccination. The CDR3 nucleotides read TGTGCCAGCAGTTCCTTACTGCAAGAGACCCAGTACTTC. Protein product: CASSSLLQETQYF.